What follows describes a single T cell receptor beta chain. Antigen specificity is unknown. J gave up 8 bases and V 6 bases, and 8 bases lay outside the gene matches. Germline lookup yields CDR1 LNHDA and CDR2 SQIVND (reference sequence). The CDR3 length is 13 residues. This entry belongs to a study of cytotoxic CD8 clonotypes in ibrutinib-treated CLL. General study points: A rise in clonality was seen at ibrutinib response, and a fall back toward baseline was seen at progression.

Assay: immunoSEQ multiplex PCR; the TCRdb copy retains only in-frame clones and omits some. The sample has roughly 300,000 clones, approximately 76% seen once; the top ten hold around 5.1%. This receptor was obtained from a human donor with chronic lymphocytic leukemia. Material: PBMCs, obtained at disease progression, from a patient treated with ibrutinib. V usage is TRBV19 and J usage is TRBJ1-2, with TRBD1 matching 8 bases. The CDR3, as DNA: TGTGCCAGTAGAGAGACAGGGGAAACGGGCTACACCTTC. Its protein is CASRETGETGYTF.